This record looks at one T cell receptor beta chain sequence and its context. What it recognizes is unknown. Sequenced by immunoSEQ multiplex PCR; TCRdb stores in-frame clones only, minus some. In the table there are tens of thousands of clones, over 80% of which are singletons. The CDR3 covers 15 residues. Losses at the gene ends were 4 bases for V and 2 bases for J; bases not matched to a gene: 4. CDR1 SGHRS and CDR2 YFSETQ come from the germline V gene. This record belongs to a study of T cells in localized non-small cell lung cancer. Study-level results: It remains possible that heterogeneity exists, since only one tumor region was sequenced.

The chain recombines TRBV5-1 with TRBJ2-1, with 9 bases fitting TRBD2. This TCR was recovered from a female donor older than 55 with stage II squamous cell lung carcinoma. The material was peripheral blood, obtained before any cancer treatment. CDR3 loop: CASSTGLAAYNEQFF. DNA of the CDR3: TGCGCCAGCAGCACGGGACTAGCTGCCTACAATGAGCAGTTCTTC.